This T cell receptor beta chain stems from a study of read filtering for tumor transcriptome and immune sequencing. Study background: The cohort had about 16 men and approximately 13 women aged about 47 to 80, mean roughly 70 years.

In its sample, this clonotype is medium-sized. The target antigen is unknown. Sampling of bone marrow took place during active disease in every patient. Germline CDR1 reads KGHDR; CDR2 reads SFDVKD. Trimming took 7 bases from V and 0 from J; bases not matched to a gene: 13. The CDR3 is 18 residues long. Study results and caveats: The sorted CD138-negative fraction was a mixed bone marrow immune population, not purified T cells. IR-seq and RNA-seq agreed better without single-read clonotypes.

This library used about 360 ng RNA and molecular barcoded adaptors spanning alpha/delta and beta/gamma chains. A single record per CDR3 protein comes from TCRdb applying MiXCR to the reads. The sample holds tens of thousands of distinct CDR3 sequences, around 15% seen once. The sequenced material came from a population of CD138-negative cells sorted from bone marrow. The chain employs TRBV24-1 and TRBJ2-1; TRBD2 aligns across 8 bases. The sequence derives from a donor aged 40 or older with multiple myeloma. The CDR3 nucleotides are TGTGCCACCAGACAGTCGGCGGGAGGACCGAGCTCCTACAATGAGCAGTTCTTC. This sequence encodes CATRQSAGGPSSYNEQFF.